This T cell receptor beta chain was profiled in a study of blood T cell repertoires in COVID-19. Study information: Samples of COVID-19 (acute and convalescent) were obtained from the United States, Italy and Spain. The cDNA or gDNA used as material had been derived from T cells, B-cell-depleted T cells, or PBMCs.

Data came from immunoSEQ multiplex PCR; TCRdb stores just in-frame clones and leaves some out. The sample shows approximately 75,000 clones, 70% to 90% of them seen only once. The CDR3 is 12 amino acids. CDR1 and CDR2 from the germline V gene are SNHLY and FYNNEI. About this clone itself: The junction does not match germline at one end; this may be a read error.

The receptor was derived from a man between 45 and 60 years old with acute or convalescent COVID-19. Specimen: peripheral blood. The chain joins TRBV2 to TRBJ1-2, with unresolved D. CDR3 bases: TGTGCCAGCAGTGATGTTAACTATGGCTACACCTTT. It encodes CASSDVNYGYTF.